The 30 T cell receptor beta chains listed next were all sequenced from one sample in a study of blood T cell repertoires in COVID-19 (TCRdb year 2020). The library was built by means of the immunoSEQ multiplex PCR assay. TCRdb's version of the immuneACCESS table is confined to in-frame rearrangements and falls short of the full clone set. An unresolved V gene accounts for under half of the shortfall where checked; the remainder is of unknown origin. The sample table shows approximately 120,000 clones, and approximately 90% are seen once. About 19% of the sample lies in the top ten. Sequenced material: peripheral blood. The receptors were sampled from a human donor with acute or convalescent COVID-19. The donor label of this sample is uncertain.

The rearrangement links TRBV18 to TRBJ1-5; 7 bases agree with TRBD1. V dropped 1 base and J dropped 3; count of bases not matched to a gene: 6. From germline, CDR1 is KGHSH and CDR2 LQKENI. CDR3 size: 16 residues. CDR3 residues: CASSPRAGGDNQPQHF. CDR3 nucleotide sequence: TGTGCCAGCTCACCACGGGCAGGGGGTGACAATCAGCCCCAGCATTTT.

The chain carries TRBV7-9 and TRBJ1-2, with a weak D call TRBD1 (5 bases). The CDR3 extends over 16 amino acids. V lost 5 bases and J lost 6, with 22 bases in between. The germline CDR1 and CDR2 sequences are SEHNR and FQNEAQ (reference sequence). The CDR3 spells CASSLRGLGRSNGYTF. The CDR3 nucleotides are TGTGCCAGCAGCCTTCGGGGGTTGGGACGTTCGAATGGCTACACCTTC. Drawing the rest from reference TRBV7-9 and TRBJ1-2, the complete variable domain is DTGVSQNPRHKITKRGQNVTFRCDPISEHNRLYWYRQTLGQGPEFLTYFQNEAQLEKSRLLSDRFSAERPKGSFSTLEIQRTEQGDSAMYLCASSLRGLGRSNGYTFGSGTRLTVV.

The chain uses TRBV9 and TRBJ2-2; D may be TRBD2 (5 bases). The CDR3 length is 15 residues. Germline V gives CDR1 SGDLS, CDR2 YYNGEE. V lost 0 bases, J lost 1 base, and 7 bases lay in between. The CDR3 protein is CASSVASGNTGELFF. CDR3 bases: TGTGCCAGCAGCGTAGCGAGCGGGAACACCGGGGAGCTGTTTTTT.

The chain has TRBV5-1 and TRBJ2-7, with D possibly TRBD1 on 6 matching bases. CDR1 and CDR2 (germline): SGHRS, YFSETQ. The CDR3 has 13 residues. With 2 bases removed from V and 3 bases from J, the gap between germline ends came to 9 bases. The CDR3 DNA is TGCGCCAGCAGCTTCAACAGGGTCTACGAGCAGTACTTC. This encodes CASSFNRVYEQYF. The full variable domain, rest sourced from reference TRBV5-1 and TRBJ2-7, is KAGVTQTPRYLIKTRGQQVTLSCSPISGHRSVSWYQQTPGQGLQFLFEYFSETQRNKGNFPGRFSGRQFSNSRSEMNVSTLELGDSALYLCASSFNRVYEQYFGPGTRLTVT.

The chain is built from TRBV7-2 and TRBJ1-4; D is undetermined. Trimming cost V 5 bases and J 5 bases, with 12 bases left between them. Looked up from germline, CDR1 is SGHTA and CDR2 is FQGNSA. The CDR3 length is 14 residues. The CDR3 DNA reads TGTGCCAGCAGCCCCCGAGGGCCAAATGAAAAACTGTTTTTT. Translation gives CASSPRGPNEKLFF.

The chain carries TRBV11-2 and TRBJ1-2, with 7 bases fitting TRBD1. Trimming removed 5 bases from V and 8 bases from J; junction bases left unmatched: 8. This CDR3 comprises 13 residues. CDR1 SGHAT and CDR2 FQNNGV come from the germline V gene. The CDR3 coding sequence is TGTGCCAGCAGCCCCGGGACAGTAGACGGCTACACCTTC. Amino acids: CASSPGTVDGYTF.

This rearrangement joins TRBV5-3 to TRBJ1-6, with a weak D call TRBD1 (5 bases). TRBV5-3 is an ORF; its function is uncertain. There are 17 residues in the CDR3. The V end lost 3 bases, the J end lost 4 bases, and 17 bases lay between the germline ends. The CDR3 nucleotides read TGTGCCAGAAGCTGTTTTTACAGGACGTGTTATAATTCACCCCTCCACTTT. It encodes CARSCFYRTCYNSPLHF.

This clone was detected only once. The V gene is TRBV4-2, the J gene TRBJ2-1, with 9 bases identical to TRBD2. CDR1 LGHNA and CDR2 YNFKEQ come from the germline V gene. The ends lost 1 base at V and 7 bases at J; junction bases unmatched: 5. This CDR3 region has 15 residues. CDR3 sequence: CASSQGAGGINEQFF. The CDR3 nucleotides are TGTGCCAGCAGCCAAGGAGCGGGGGGCATTAATGAGCAGTTCTTC.

This sequence joins TRBV5-6 and TRBJ2-3; no definite D call. The CDR3 length is 15 residues. Trimming cost V 4 bases and J 0 bases, with 12 bases left between them. Per the germline V gene, CDR1 is SGHDT and CDR2 is YYEEEE. In DNA form, the CDR3 reads TGTGCCAGCAGCCCCCGCCGGGTTAGCACAGATACGCAGTATTTT. Residues: CASSPRRVSTDTQYF.

This clone has more than one count but fewer than ten. CDR3 region: CASSPFEGQNEQYF. In DNA, the CDR3 is TGTGCCAGCTCACCATTCGAGGGACAAAACGAGCAGTACTTC. The J gene is TRBJ2-7, the V gene TRBV18; a weak D match, TRBD1 (6 bases). Trimming removed 2 bases at V and 5 bases at J, with 13 bases between. The CDR3 has 14 amino acids. The germline V gene has CDR1 KGHSH and CDR2 LQKENI.

The gene calls are TRBV25-1 and TRBJ2-1, with 10 bases aligning to TRBD2. Germline lookup yields CDR1 MGHDK and CDR2 SYGVNS. V trimming: 5 bases; J trimming: 4 bases; junction bases outside the gene matches: 11. This CDR3 comprises 17 residues. CDR3 nucleotides: TGTGCCAGCAGTTCCAACCTCGGGACTAGCGAATACAATGAGCAGTTCTTC. It yields the protein CASSSNLGTSEYNEQFF.

The V call is TRBV7-2, the J call TRBJ2-3; D unclear. Trimming removed 8 bases at V and 0 bases at J, with 6 bases between. The CDR3 extends over 12 amino acids. Germline V gene sequence: CDR1 SGHTA, CDR2 FQGNSA. The CDR3 region is CASERSTDTQYF. The CDR3 bases are TGTGCCAGCGAACGGAGCACAGATACGCAGTATTTT.

The genes are TRBV5-1 and TRBJ1-4, with D tentatively TRBD1 (6 bases). This CDR3 has 14 residues. The V gene's germline CDR1 is SGHRS and CDR2 YFSETQ. V dropped 4 bases and J dropped 6 bases, with 13 bases sitting between them. The CDR3 sequence: CASSPGHRDEKLFF. CDR3 DNA sequence: TGCGCCAGCAGCCCGGGGCACAGGGATGAAAAACTGTTTTTT.

This rearrangement joins TRBV5-1 to TRBJ2-3, with 9 bases that match TRBD1. The germline CDR1 and CDR2 sequences are SGHRS and YFSETQ. The CDR3 covers 16 residues. The junction had 6 bases not matched to a gene; V was cut back by 0 bases and J by 4 bases. The CDR3 spells CASSLGWTGVSDTQYF. The CDR3 region has the DNA TGCGCCAGCAGCTTGGGGTGGACAGGGGTGTCAGATACGCAGTATTTT.

J is TRBJ1-1 and V is TRBV5-5, with D unclear. V was cut by 1 base and J by 1 base, with 8 bases left in between. Looked up from germline, CDR1 is SGHKS and CDR2 is YYEKEE (reference sequence). The CDR3 is 14 amino acids. The CDR3 is CASSLNRANTEAFF. The CDR3 bases are TGTGCCAGCAGCTTGAACAGAGCGAACACTGAAGCTTTCTTT. Full variable domain (remainder filled in from reference TRBV5-5 and TRBJ1-1): DAGVTQSPTHLIKTRGQQVTLRCSPISGHKSVSWYQQVLGQGPQFIFQYYEKEERGRGNFPDRFSARQFPNYSSELNVNALLLGDSALYLCASSLNRANTEAFFGQGTRLTVV.

V usage is TRBV18 and J usage is TRBJ1-5, with 11 nucleotides matching TRBD1. Germline-derived CDR1 and CDR2 are KGHSH and LQKENI. V was clipped by 4 bases and J by 3 bases; unmatched bases: 5. The CDR3 extends over 16 amino acids. The CDR3 nucleotides read TGTGCCAGCTCACTAGGACAGGGGGCCCACAATCAGCCCCAGCATTTT. It codes for CASSLGQGAHNQPQHF.

V is TRBV7-9 and J is TRBJ1-2; D is ambiguous. Trimming removed 5 bases at V and 8 bases at J, with 12 bases between. Per the germline V gene, CDR1 is SEHNR and CDR2 is FQNEAQ (reference sequence). The CDR3 totals 12 residues. The CDR3 spells CASSPLPRGYTF. In DNA, the CDR3 is TGTGCCAGCAGCCCGCTTCCGCGAGGCTACACCTTC.

The chain joins TRBV28 to TRBJ1-5, with D possibly matching TRBD1 (5 bases). CDR1 is MDHEN and CDR2 is SYDVKM in the germline V gene. The length of the CDR3 is 14 residues. V lost 10 bases to trimming and J lost 0 bases, with 13 bases between them. The CDR3 region is CANSQAHSNQPQHF. The CDR3 DNA is TGTGCCAACTCACAGGCTCATAGCAATCAGCCCCAGCATTTT.

The CDR3 DNA follows: TGTGCCAGCAGCTACGGACTATCAGATACGCAGTATTTT. Protein product: CASSYGLSDTQYF. V usage is TRBV11-3 and J usage is TRBJ2-3; perhaps TRBD2 as D (6 bases). Germline V gene sequence: CDR1 SGHNT, CDR2 YENEEA. Trimming took off 4 bases at V and 4 bases at J, with 9 bases between the two ends. This CDR3 comprises 13 residues.

This clone was picked up one time. This sequence joins TRBV7-9 and TRBJ2-1; the match to TRBD2 covers 7 bases. The CDR3 is 17 residues long. The germline V gene encodes CDR1 SEHNR and CDR2 FQNEAQ (reference sequence). J lost 0 bases, V lost 4 bases, and 9 bases had no gene match. The CDR3 DNA is TGTGCCAGCAGCTGGATCCCCGGGAGGAGCTCCTACAATGAGCAGTTCTTC. It specifies CASSWIPGRSSYNEQFF. Full variable domain (remainder filled in from reference TRBV7-9 and TRBJ2-1): DTGVSQNPRHKITKRGQNVTFRCDPISEHNRLYWYRQTLGQGPEFLTYFQNEAQLEKSRLLSDRFSAERPKGSFSTLEIQRTEQGDSAMYLCASSWIPGRSSYNEQFFGPGTRLTVL.

The V call is TRBV6-5, the J call TRBJ2-7; D is perhaps TRBD1 (6 bases). The CDR3 loop spans 14 amino acids. V lost 4 bases and J 2 bases, leaving 12 bases between the germline ends. The germline CDR1 and CDR2 sequences are MNHEY and SVGAGI. The chain's CDR3 is CASSSQGIPYEQYF. CDR3 DNA: TGTGCCAGCAGTTCACAGGGCATTCCCTACGAGCAGTACTTC.

The chain links TRBV11-3 to TRBJ1-1; tentatively, D is TRBD1 (5 bases). Trimming took off 5 bases at V and 1 base at J, with 11 bases between the two ends. The germline CDR1 and CDR2 sequences are SGHNT and YENEEA. The CDR3 is made up of 14 amino acids. CDR3 sequence (DNA): TGTGCCAGCAGCCCCGGGGGGGAGAACACTGAAGCTTTCTTT. It specifies CASSPGGENTEAFF.

V and J are TRBV3-1 (or the pseudogene TRBV3-2) and TRBJ2-7; 14 bases align to TRBD2. V dropped 5 bases and J dropped 3; count of bases not matched to a gene: 9. The CDR3 length is 17 residues. In germline, CDR1 is LGHDT, CDR2 YNNKEL (reference sequence). The CDR3 sequence is CASSTSGLAGVFYEQYF. As DNA, the CDR3 is TGTGCCAGCAGCACCTCGGGACTAGCGGGAGTTTTCTACGAGCAGTACTTC.

The V and J genes are TRBV29-1 and TRBJ2-3; 8 bases are shared with TRBD1. Germline V lookup: CDR1 SQVTM, CDR2 ANQGSEA. With 5 bases clipped from V and 4 bases from J, the junction kept 8 bases outside the gene matches. This CDR3 comprises 14 residues. The CDR3 region has the DNA TGCAGCGTTTTTGGGACAGGAGAGCCAGATACGCAGTATTTT. Translation gives CSVFGTGEPDTQYF.

The CDR3, as DNA: TGTGCCAGCAGGACAGGGGTGAATCAGCCCCAGCATTTT. It specifies CASRTGVNQPQHF. The chain combines TRBV7-8 with TRBJ1-5; 8 bases match TRBD1. The CDR3 length is 13 residues. V dropped 6 bases and J dropped 4; count of bases not matched to a gene: 2. Germline values: CDR1 SGHVS, CDR2 FQNEAQ.

The CDR3 sequence is CASTVDISGRMGDTQYF. CDR3 sequence (DNA): TGTGCCAGCACGGTCGATATTAGCGGGAGAATGGGAGATACGCAGTATTTT. The chain recombines TRBV7-2 with TRBJ2-3, with 9 bases identical to TRBD2. The J segment lost 5 bases and the V segment lost 7 bases, leaving 16 bases of the junction unmatched. CDR3 length: 17 amino acids. In germline, CDR1 is SGHTA, CDR2 FQGNSA.

The chain has TRBV11-2 and TRBJ1-2; no definite D call. V dropped 3 bases and J dropped 6 bases, with 8 bases sitting between them. The CDR3 is made up of 12 amino acids. The germline V gene has CDR1 SGHAT and CDR2 FQNNGV. CDR3 sequence: CASSFFGDGYTF. The CDR3 DNA reads as TGTGCCAGCAGCTTTTTCGGAGATGGCTACACCTTC. The whole variable domain, filled in from reference TRBV11-2 and TRBJ1-2, reads EAGVAQSPRYKIIEKRQSVAFWCNPISGHATLYWYQQILGQGPKLLIQFQNNGVVDDSQLPKDRFSAERLKGVDSTLKIQPAKLEDSAVYLCASSFFGDGYTFGSGTRLTVV.

This sequence joins TRBV5-1 and TRBJ1-4; D ambiguous. This CDR3 region has 12 residues. Germline CDR1 reads SGHRS; CDR2 reads YFSETQ. V was clipped by 3 bases and J by 8 bases, with 8 bases between them. As DNA, the CDR3 is TGCGCCAGCAGCTCCGACTTGGAAAAACTGTTTTTT. Amino acids: CASSSDLEKLFF.

CDR3 in amino acids: CASSLSEADTQYF. The CDR3 nucleotides read TGTGCCAGCAGTTTGTCAGAGGCAGATACGCAGTATTTT. The chain has TRBV12-3 or TRBV12-4 and TRBJ2-3, with D unresolved. Deletions cut 3 bases from V and 4 bases from J, with 8 bases between. The CDR3 has 13 residues.

V gene TRBV15 combines with J gene TRBJ2-3, with 7 bases lining up with TRBD1. From germline, CDR1 is LNHNV and CDR2 YYDKDF (reference sequence). Germline trimming cut 8 bases from V and 0 bases from J; bases unmatched to any gene: 5. The CDR3 is made up of 14 amino acids. CDR3 nucleotides: TGTGCCACCCGAGGGGGCCTTAGCACAGATACGCAGTATTTT. It encodes CATRGGLSTDTQYF.